This T cell receptor (beta chain) was captured in a study of blood T cells in healthy people across ages. For the second PCR, which ran for roughly 7 to 11 cycles, a sample-barcoded 5' primer and a J-beta primer mix were used. TCRdb reanalysed the 5' RACE reads using MiXCR and keeps one entry per CDR3 protein. Of about 1.5 million distinct CDR3 sequences listed, roughly 40% are singletons. Per-sample PBMC isolation yielded at least 6.5 million cells. The length of the CDR3 is 15 residues. CDR1 is MNHNY, CDR2 SVGAGI, per germline (reference sequence). The V and J ends lost 8 bases and 1 base respectively, with 17 bases between them.

The clonotype originates from a young woman in good health. Sequenced material: blood. The chain recombines TRBV6-6 with TRBJ1-1; tentatively, D is TRBD1 (5 bases). For the CDR3, the DNA is TGTGCCAGCTCGGCCGGGGCGGGGTGGAACACTGAAGCTTTCTTT. This codes for CASSAGAGWNTEAFF.